The 14 T cell receptor beta chains below come from one sample, sequenced in a study of T-cell reconstitution after alpha-beta-depleted transplantation in children. Preparing the TCRbeta library involved the use of unique molecular identifiers. TCRdb fed the PCR reads into MiXCR, producing one record per CDR3 protein. Among a few hundred thousand distinct CDR3 sequences listed, 11% were seen once. Material: peripheral blood, obtained 180 days after TCRalphabeta/CD19-depleted stem cell transplant. These receptors were collected from a male patient aged 2-10 years who had a stem cell transplant for chronic granulomatous disease, so the T cells may come from the graft donor.

Only a few counts were recorded for this clonotype. The J gene is TRBJ1-2, the V gene TRBV5-1; D not resolved. Germline V CDR1 and CDR2: SGHRS, YFSETQ. CDR3 size: 18 residues. V lost 0 bases to trimming and J lost 4 bases, with 22 bases between them. CDR3 sequence (DNA): TGCGCCAGCAGCTTGGCATTTGGCGCTCTCTCCTCGATCTATGGCTACACCTTC. Translation gives CASSLAFGALSSIYGYTF.

This clonotype was counted many times. The chain recombines TRBV19 with TRBJ2-1, with 7 bases fitting TRBD1. V was clipped by 6 bases and J by 8 bases; unmatched bases: 13. The CDR3 consists of 15 residues. Per germline, CDR1 LNHDA and CDR2 SQIVND (reference sequence). This CDR3 is CASSPDRVESDEQFF. CDR3 nucleotide sequence: TGTGCCAGTAGCCCCGACAGGGTTGAATCTGATGAGCAGTTCTTC.

This clonotype was seen many times. The chain has TRBV21-1 and TRBJ2-7; the D segment call TRBD1 is taken from the table without a DNA check. TRBV21-1 is recorded as a pseudogene. This CDR3 is 14 amino acids long. Here the CDR3 DNA reads TGTGCCAGCAGCAAAGAGGTGACAGGCTACGAGCAGTACTTC. Translating it yields CASSKEVTGYEQYF.

This clonotype came up many times. The chain uses TRBV7-2 and TRBJ2-3, with D perhaps TRBD2 (5 bases). Germline V gene sequence: CDR1 SGHTA, CDR2 FQGNSA. The CDR3 consists of 16 residues. Trimming pared 3 bases from V and 1 base from J, leaving 14 bases between. The chain's CDR3 is CASSFASILGTDTQYF. CDR3 DNA sequence: TGTGCCAGCAGCTTCGCTAGCATCCTGGGCACAGATACGCAGTATTTT. Full variable domain (remainder filled in from reference TRBV7-2 and TRBJ2-3): GAGVSQSPSNKVTEKGKDVELRCDPISGHTALYWYRQSLGQGLEFLIYFQGNSAPDKSGLPSDRFSAERTGGSVSTLTIQRTQQEDSAVYLCASSFASILGTDTQYFGPGTRLTVL.

There are many counts of this clonotype. This chain uses TRBV9 with TRBJ2-1; TRBD2 agrees at 10 bases. Germline V gives CDR1 SGDLS, CDR2 YYNGEE. This CDR3 spans 16 amino acids. With 2 bases clipped from V and 3 bases from J, the junction kept 5 bases outside the gene matches. The CDR3 loop is CASSVFGTSDYNEQFF. CDR3 coding DNA: TGTGCCAGCAGCGTTTTCGGGACTAGCGACTACAATGAGCAGTTCTTC.

In its sample, this clonotype was seen many times. This chain joins TRBV25-1 and TRBJ1-6; D is perhaps TRBD1 (5 bases). The V end lost 4 bases, the J end lost 10 bases, and 14 bases lay between the germline ends. Germline loops: CDR1 MGHDK, CDR2 SYGVNS. This CDR3 spans 14 amino acids. The CDR3 reads CASSVGREASPLHF. The CDR3 DNA reads TGTGCCAGCAGTGTGGGCAGGGAGGCGTCACCCCTCCACTTT.

This clonotype has a count of ten or more. The V and J genes are TRBV12-3 or TRBV12-4 and TRBJ2-5, with TRBD1 matching over 8 bases. CDR3 length: 16 residues. The J segment lost 1 base and the V segment lost 5 bases, leaving 9 bases of the junction unmatched. The CDR3 sequence is CASSLGTGGGQETQYF. The CDR3 bases are TGTGCCAGCAGTCTCGGGACAGGAGGGGGCCAAGAGACCCAGTACTTC.

This clonotype was seen at least ten times. This chain links TRBV7-6 with TRBJ2-7; 7 nucleotides agree with TRBD2. CDR3 size: 13 residues. Germline V lookup: CDR1 SGHVS, CDR2 FNYEAQ. V gave up 3 bases and J gave up 3 bases; unmatched junction bases: 2. Here the CDR3 DNA reads TGTGCCAGCAGCTTGGGACTATTCTACGAGCAGTACTTC. It encodes CASSLGLFYEQYF.

The rearrangement uses TRBV5-1 and TRBJ1-1; D possibly corresponds to TRBD1 (5 bases). The CDR3 contains 13 residues. Trimming cost V 4 bases and J 6 bases, with 13 bases left between them. Germline values: CDR1 SGHRS, CDR2 YFSETQ. The CDR3 DNA is TGCGCCAGCAGCCCTGAGGGGAGGGCTGAAGCTTTCTTT. This translates into CASSPEGRAEAFF.

This clonotype was seen ten or more times. The rearrangement joins TRBV9 to TRBJ1-5; D possibly corresponds to TRBD1 (5 bases). Per the germline V gene, CDR1 is SGDLS and CDR2 is YYNGEE. V was shortened by 0 bases and J by 3 bases, with 10 bases between the two germline ends. The CDR3 length is 15 residues. CDR3 nucleotide sequence: TGTGCCAGCAGCGTAGGTTCAGGGAACAATCAGCCCCAGCATTTT. Protein sequence: CASSVGSGNNQPQHF. Full variable domain (missing parts from reference TRBV9 and TRBJ1-5): DSGVTQTPKHLITATGQRVTLRCSPRSGDLSVYWYQQSLDQGLQFLIQYYNGEERAKGNILERFSAQQFPDLHSELNLSSLELGDSALYFCASSVGSGNNQPQHFGDGTRLSIL.

V and J are TRBV5-4 and TRBJ2-2, with D possibly matching TRBD2 (6 bases). V shed 6 bases and J shed 7 bases, with 16 bases lying between them. The CDR3 consists of 14 residues. Germline V CDR1 and CDR2: SGHNT, YYREEE (reference sequence). The CDR3 bases are TGTGCCAGCATGAGTGGCAGGAGGGGCGGGGAGCTGTTTTTT. This sequence encodes CASMSGRRGGELFF.

This clonotype was detected ten times or more. The chain carries TRBV20-1 and TRBJ2-2; a weak D match, TRBD1 (6 bases). The CDR3 runs 14 residues. Germline V gene lookup returns CDR1 DFQATT and CDR2 SNEGSKA (reference sequence). V lost 4 bases and J lost 4, with 13 bases in between. The CDR3 sequence is CSAITGMGTGELFF. The CDR3 DNA follows: TGCAGTGCTATAACAGGGATGGGCACCGGGGAGCTGTTTTTT.

With respect to this clonotype: Germline is not matched at one junction end, which may reflect a read error. The J gene is TRBJ1-1, the V gene TRBV7-9, with 8 bases lining up with TRBD1. CDR3 length: 13 residues. CDR1 is SEHNR, CDR2 FQNEAQ, per germline (reference sequence). The CDR3 sequence is CAISQGAYTEAFF. DNA of the CDR3: TGTGCCATCAGCCAGGGGGCGTACACTGAAGCGTTCTTT.

This clonotype has a count of ten or more. The J gene is TRBJ1-5, the V gene TRBV20-1, with a possible D match to TRBD1 (5 bases). Germline V gene sequence: CDR1 DFQATT, CDR2 SNEGSKA (reference sequence). This CDR3 has 14 residues. V was cut by 0 bases and J by 5 bases, with 11 bases left in between. Here the CDR3 DNA reads TGCAGTGCTAGAGATTCAGGGCGTGATCAGCCCCAGCATTTT. The encoded protein is CSARDSGRDQPQHF.